A single sample is the source of the 23 T cell receptor beta chains below, sequenced in a study of T cells after somatic rescue of genetic block. TCRdb's table, derived via immunoSEQ multiplex PCR, lists solely in-frame clones and lacks some. The top ten clones hold 2.9% of a sample with approximately 71,000 clones, just under 95% of them seen once. Specimen: peripheral blood mononuclear cells (PBMCs). Receptor source: a man in his forties.

There are a few counts of this clone. The chain links TRBV9 to TRBJ2-5; 7 bases agree with TRBD1. CDR3 length: 15 residues. V was pared by 0 bases and J by 2 bases, with 4 bases of the junction left unmatched. Germline CDR1 reads SGDLS; CDR2 reads YYNGEE. The CDR3 DNA sequence: TGTGCCAGCAGCGTAGGACAGGGAATTCAAGAGACCCAGTACTTC. It encodes CASSVGQGIQETQYF.

The chain has TRBV6-5 and TRBJ2-3; D ambiguous. Trimming stripped 0 bases from V and 5 bases from J, with 0 bases between. CDR1 and CDR2 from the germline V gene are MNHEY and SVGAGI. The CDR3 sequence is 11 residues long. This chain's CDR3 is CASSYSDTQYF. The CDR3 DNA reads TGTGCCAGCAGTTACTCAGATACGCAGTATTTT.

V usage is TRBV11-2 and J usage is TRBJ1-4; 8 bases are shared with TRBD1. J was trimmed by 6 bases and V by 8 bases; bases with no gene match: 8. The CDR3 totals 14 residues. Germline lookup yields CDR1 SGHAT and CDR2 FQNNGV. CDR3 nucleotides: TGTGCCAGCGGCAACAGGGGGTTGGATGAAAAACTGTTTTTT. Residues: CASGNRGLDEKLFF. Variable domain in full (rest from reference TRBV11-2 and TRBJ1-4): EAGVAQSPRYKIIEKRQSVAFWCNPISGHATLYWYQQILGQGPKLLIQFQNNGVVDDSQLPKDRFSAERLKGVDSTLKIQPAKLEDSAVYLCASGNRGLDEKLFFGSGTQLSVL.

The chain joins TRBV7-2 to TRBJ2-3; unclear D gene. CDR3 length: 13 amino acids. Trimming removed 1 base from V and 3 bases from J, with 5 bases in between. Germline-derived CDR1 and CDR2 are SGHTA and FQGNSA. The chain's CDR3 is CASSLVTTDTQYF. DNA for the CDR3: TGTGCCAGCAGCTTAGTAACAACAGATACGCAGTATTTT.

This clone has only one observation. This sequence joins TRBV7-9 and TRBJ1-1; tentatively, D is TRBD1 (5 bases). V lost 2 bases and J 1 base, leaving 20 bases between the germline ends. CDR1 SEHNR and CDR2 FQNEAQ come from the germline V gene (reference sequence). The CDR3 extends over 18 amino acids. The CDR3, as DNA: TGTGCCAGCAGCTTATCAGACCCCTTCGGGGGATGGAACACTGAAGCTTTCTTT. It specifies CASSLSDPFGGWNTEAFF.

This clone was seen once. The chain links TRBV11-2 to TRBJ2-1; 8 nucleotides align to TRBD1. V was pared by 0 bases and J by 14 bases, with 9 bases of the junction left unmatched. The CDR3 is 14 amino acids. Germline CDR1 SGHAT, CDR2 FQNNGV. This CDR3 reads CASSLDLTGGLKFF. The CDR3 nucleotides read TGTGCCAGCAGCTTAGATCTCACAGGGGGATTGAAGTTCTTC.

The chain uses TRBV15 and TRBJ2-7; possibly TRBD1 or TRBD2 for D (6 bases each). The CDR3 length is 17 residues. Trimming left V 0 bases short and J 0 bases short, with 15 bases between. Germline lookup yields CDR1 LNHNV and CDR2 YYDKDF (reference sequence). As DNA, the CDR3 is TGTGCCACCAGCAGAGATCGTAACGGGGGCCGCTCCTACGAGCAGTACTTC. Translating gives CATSRDRNGGRSYEQYF.

J is TRBJ1-2 and V is TRBV28; the D is unclear. Germline V gene lookup returns CDR1 MDHEN and CDR2 SYDVKM. V was cut by 6 bases and J by 2 bases, with 28 bases left in between. The CDR3 covers 19 residues. The CDR3, as DNA: TGTGCCAGCAGCTACTTAAGGTTCAGACGCAATCCCTTAAACTATGGCTACACCTTC. This gives the protein CASSYLRFRRNPLNYGYTF.

The rearrangement joins TRBV27 to TRBJ2-7, with 16 bases matching TRBD2. Losses at the gene ends were 5 bases for V and 4 bases for J; bases not matched to a gene: 5. Germline CDR1 reads MNHEY; CDR2 reads SMNVEV (reference sequence). The CDR3 length is 16 residues. For the CDR3, the DNA is TGTGCCAGCAGTCCGGGGACTAGCGGGAGGGCATACGAGCAGTACTTC. Protein sequence: CASSPGTSGRAYEQYF.

The V and J genes are TRBV7-2 and TRBJ2-2; the match to TRBD2 covers 7 bases. CDR3 length equals 14 residues. Trimming removed 5 bases from V and 5 bases from J; junction bases left unmatched: 5. Germline V gives CDR1 SGHTA, CDR2 FQGNSA. The CDR3 spells CASSRVGGTGELFF. CDR3 DNA sequence: TGTGCCAGCAGCCGCGTGGGGGGGACCGGGGAGCTGTTTTTT.

This sequence joins TRBV30 and TRBJ2-2, with unresolved D. Deletions cut 4 bases from V and 0 bases from J, with 9 bases between. CDR1 is GTSNPN and CDR2 is SVGIG in the germline V gene (reference sequence). This CDR3 comprises 14 residues. The CDR3 DNA sequence: TGTGCCTGGACCGGAACAGCGAACACCGGGGAGCTGTTTTTT. Translating gives CAWTGTANTGELFF.

V gene TRBV15 combines with J gene TRBJ1-4, with D possibly matching TRBD1 (5 bases). The germline gives CDR1 LNHNV, CDR2 YYDKDF (reference sequence). V was cut by 0 bases and J by 4 bases, with 12 bases left in between. The length of the CDR3 is 16 residues. The CDR3 DNA follows: TGTGCCACCAGCAGAGATCAGGGTTTAGGTAATGAAAAACTGTTTTTT. This codes for CATSRDQGLGNEKLFF.

The CDR3 DNA reads TGTGCCAGCTCATCGACAGTGGACTACGAGCAGTACTTC. It codes for CASSSTVDYEQYF. This chain connects TRBV18 to TRBJ2-7; D perhaps matches TRBD1 (5 bases). V shed 5 bases and J shed 3 bases, with 11 bases lying between them. CDR3 length: 13 amino acids. Germline values: CDR1 KGHSH, CDR2 LQKENI.

This clone was recorded a few times. The genes are TRBV2 and TRBJ1-5; D ambiguous. Per germline, CDR1 SNHLY and CDR2 FYNNEI. The CDR3 is made up of 14 amino acids. The germline V and J ends were trimmed by 3 bases and 7 bases, with 13 bases remaining between them. CDR3 amino acids: CASSDRQENQPQHF. The DNA for the CDR3 is TGTGCCAGCAGTGACCGTCAGGAAAACCAGCCCCAGCATTTT.

The V gene is TRBV2, the J gene TRBJ1-2; 7 bases are a match to TRBD1. The germline V gene encodes CDR1 SNHLY and CDR2 FYNNEI. CDR3 length: 15 residues. The V gene end was trimmed by 7 bases and the J gene end by 3 bases; junction bases not matched to a gene: 11. The DNA for the CDR3 is TGTGCCAGCAATATACAGGGGCGTAGTGACTATGGCTACACCTTC. Protein sequence: CASNIQGRSDYGYTF. Filled out from reference TRBV2 and TRBJ1-2, the complete variable domain reads EPEVTQTPSHQVTQMGQEVILRCVPISNHLYFYWYRQILGQKVEFLVSFYNNEISEKSEIFDDQFSVERPDGSNFTLKIRSTKLEDSAMYFCASNIQGRSDYGYTFGSGTRLTVV.

Only one count was recorded for this clone. J is TRBJ2-3 and V is TRBV9; 8 bases match TRBD2. With 4 bases clipped from V and 2 bases from J, the junction kept 9 bases outside the gene matches. The CDR3 consists of 16 residues. The V gene's germline CDR1 is SGDLS and CDR2 YYNGEE. The CDR3, as DNA: TGTGCCAGCAGCTTAAGCGGGGGCGCTTCCACAGATACGCAGTATTTT. Translating gives CASSLSGGASTDTQYF.

This clone came up once. This chain connects TRBV29-1 to TRBJ2-5; 8 positions match TRBD1. The CDR3 has 14 amino acids. Germline V gene lookup returns CDR1 SQVTM and CDR2 ANQGSEA. With 7 bases clipped from V and 0 bases from J, the junction kept 7 bases outside the gene matches. CDR3 in DNA: TGCAGCGCAAGACAGGGGTCGTACCAAGAGACCCAGTACTTC. It yields the protein CSARQGSYQETQYF.

A remark on this clone: Compared with germline, one end of the junction differs, possibly owing to a read error. V and J are TRBV4-1 and TRBJ1-2; D is perhaps TRBD1 (5 bases). The CDR3 contains 15 residues. The germline gives CDR1 MGHRA, CDR2 YSYEKL. The CDR3 reads CASSQGQNRGYGCTF. The CDR3, as DNA: TGCGCCAGCAGCCAAGGTCAGAACCGGGGCTATGGCTGCACCTTC.

The chain uses TRBV2 and TRBJ2-7; 10 bases are shared with TRBD1. Germline CDR1 reads SNHLY; CDR2 reads FYNNEI. This CDR3 spans 13 amino acids. The junction had 5 bases not matched to a gene; V was cut back by 5 bases and J by 7 bases. CDR3 region: CASSTGQGDEQYF. For the CDR3, the DNA is TGTGCCAGCAGTACTGGACAGGGGGATGAGCAGTACTTC.

This clone has just one count. The rearrangement joins TRBV14 to TRBJ1-4, with D maybe TRBD1 (5 bases). Per germline, CDR1 SGHDN and CDR2 FVKESK. The CDR3 is 16 amino acids. V lost 0 bases and J 4 bases, leaving 12 bases between the germline ends. The CDR3 here is CASSQDAGLGNEKLFF. For the CDR3, the DNA is TGTGCCAGCAGCCAAGATGCAGGGCTCGGTAATGAAAAACTGTTTTTT.

This clone was observed a few times. The chain uses TRBV7-3 and TRBJ2-6; 7 bases align to TRBD2. The CDR3 covers 18 residues. The germline CDR1 and CDR2 sequences are SGHTA and FQGTGA. The ends lost 5 bases at V and 0 bases at J; junction bases unmatched: 10. The CDR3 DNA reads TGTGCCAGCAGCCCAAGCGGGACTCCAATCTCTGGGGCCAACGTCCTGACTTTC. Amino acids: CASSPSGTPISGANVLTF.

This clone has a single count. The CDR3 spells CASSQDDFPRGEHSNQPQHF. The CDR3 DNA follows: TGCGCCAGCAGCCAAGATGACTTCCCCCGGGGAGAACATAGCAATCAGCCCCAGCATTTT. The V call is TRBV4-1, the J call TRBJ1-5; D remains ambiguous. Germline CDR1 MGHRA, CDR2 YSYEKL. V lost 0 bases and J lost 0, with 21 bases in between. This CDR3 is built from 20 residues.

This clone showed up just a few times. V is TRBV5-4 and J is TRBJ2-3, with D hard to call. Germline lookup yields CDR1 SGHNT and CDR2 YYREEE (reference sequence). Trimming cost V 3 bases and J 0 bases, with 14 bases left between them. The CDR3 consists of 16 residues. The CDR3 nucleotides are TGTGCCAGCAGCTACGGGCTACCCCTTAGCACAGATACGCAGTATTTT. Protein sequence: CASSYGLPLSTDTQYF. Combining the CDR3 with reference TRBV5-4 and TRBJ2-3 gives the whole variable domain ETGVTQSPTHLIKTRGQQVTLRCSSQSGHNTVSWYQQALGQGPQFIFQYYREEENGRGNFPPRFSGLQFPNYSSELNVNALELDDSALYLCASSYGLPLSTDTQYFGPGTRLTVL.